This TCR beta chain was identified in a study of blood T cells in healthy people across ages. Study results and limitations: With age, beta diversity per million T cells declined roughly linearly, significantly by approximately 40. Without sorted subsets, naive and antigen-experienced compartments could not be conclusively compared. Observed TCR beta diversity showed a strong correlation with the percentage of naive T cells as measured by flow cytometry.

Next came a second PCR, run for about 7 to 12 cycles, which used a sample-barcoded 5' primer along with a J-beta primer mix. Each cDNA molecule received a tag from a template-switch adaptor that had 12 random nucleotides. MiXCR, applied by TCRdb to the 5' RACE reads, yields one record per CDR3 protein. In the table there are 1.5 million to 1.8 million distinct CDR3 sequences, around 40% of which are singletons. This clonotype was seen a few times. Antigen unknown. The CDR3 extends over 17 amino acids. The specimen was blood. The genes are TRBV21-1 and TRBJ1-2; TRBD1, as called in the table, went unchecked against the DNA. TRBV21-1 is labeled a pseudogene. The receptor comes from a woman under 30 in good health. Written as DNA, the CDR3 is TGTGCCAGCAGCAAAGTAGGGGACAGGGCTCAATACTATGGCTACACCTTC. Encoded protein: CASSKVGDRAQYYGYTF.